One and the same sample provided the 2 T cell receptor beta chains below, sequenced in a study of control samples from healthy donors and cancer patients. Only in-frame clones appear in the TCRdb table, and some are missing; sequencing was by immunoSEQ multiplex PCR. The table has around 85,000 clones, just under 95% seen once. The sequencing sample was made of blood. These receptors came from a woman between 18 and 29 years old in good health.

Notes on this clone: At one boundary the junction diverges from the germline segment, which might be a read error. The chain uses TRBV20-1 and TRBJ1-4; D uncertain. The length of the CDR3 is 8 residues. Germline V CDR1 and CDR2: DFQATT, SNEGSKA (reference sequence). In DNA, the CDR3 is TGCAGTGCGGACCGGGATCTTTTT. It translates to CSADRDLF.

This chain uses TRBV15 with TRBJ2-7; D possibly uses TRBD1 or TRBD2 (6 bases each). The germline CDR1 and CDR2 sequences are LNHNV and YYDKDF (reference sequence). Between the trimmed V and J ends, which lost 2 bases and 12 bases, there was a span of 26 bases. The CDR3 contains 16 residues. The CDR3 reads CATSRKFLGRRGVLYF. DNA of the CDR3: TGTGCCACCAGCAGAAAGTTTCTTGGACGGAGGGGGGTTCTGTACTTC.